A single TCR beta chain is shown here with its context. Its target is unknown. These data are taken from a study of monozygotic twins with inflammatory bowel disease. UMIs bearing a 6-nucleotide sample barcode were added through template switching. With approximately 16 and 10 cycles respectively, two nested PCRs were carried out on TCRalpha and TCRbeta cDNA. TCRdb re-called the 5' RACE reads and shows each CDR3 protein once, DNA omitted. The clone table shows 200,000 to 250,000 distinct CDR3 sequences, with the ten largest holding roughly 7.1%. General study results and limits: Findings did not support one strong IBD-associated signal or clonotype. T cell subtypes that differed could not be told apart.

This CDR3 region has 13 residues. Germline CDR1 is GTSNPN and CDR2 is SVGIG (reference sequence). The chain links TRBV30 to TRBJ1-5. Material for sequencing was blood. This receptor was taken from a human donor with ulcerative colitis or Crohn's disease, or a healthy co-twin of an affected twin (not recorded which). The CDR3 loop is CAWSVEGGQPQHF.